These 2 T cell receptor beta chains were sequenced from one sample in a study of persistence of HIV-infected CD4 T cells. These receptors are not linked to any known antigen. Nonspecific anti-CD3/anti-CD28 bead stimulation represents the broad CD4+ T cell repertoire. Sorting selected CD4+ T cells upregulating both CD40 ligand and CD69. The libraries were made with immunoSEQ version 4 in survey mode. Clones were read by immunoSEQ multiplex PCR, and TCRdb kept only the in-frame ones, dropping some. Among about 43,000 clones, roughly 90% were seen once, and the ten largest hold just over 1%. This sample comprised CD4+ T cells sorted from PBMCs after 18-hour stimulation, obtained from a patient who received antiretroviral therapy. The receptors here all came from an adult man with HIV who was CMV-seropositive.

The chain is built from TRBV25-1 and TRBJ2-7; 9 positions agree with TRBD1. The CDR3 spans 14 residues. With V trimmed by 7 bases and J by 0 bases, 4 bases remained unmatched. CDR1 MGHDK and CDR2 SYGVNS come from the germline V gene. The DNA for the CDR3 is TGTGCCAGCACCCGGGGACAGGGCTCCTACGAGCAGTACTTC. Protein: CASTRGQGSYEQYF.

Written as DNA, the CDR3 is TGTGCCACCAGCAGAGACTTGGACAGTGGCTCACCCCTCCACTTT. Encoded protein: CATSRDLDSGSPLHF. The chain recombines TRBV15 with TRBJ1-6; tentatively, D is TRBD1 (6 bases). The CDR3 runs 15 residues. Germline CDR1 and CDR2: LNHNV and YYDKDF (reference sequence). The V end was cut by 0 bases, the J end by 10 bases, with 13 bases between.